Each of the 8 T cell receptor beta chains below was sequenced from the same sample in a study of Ad26.COV2.S vaccination and SARS-CoV-2 variants. Profiled with immunoSEQ multiplex PCR; TCRdb holds only in-frame clones, not every one. The sample lists fewer than 400,000 clones, around four fifths occurring once. The treatment is: roughly 20 received Ad26.COV2.S at low or high dose, single or two shots; 5 received placebo; per-sample allocation not given. Samples analyzed were those drawn on day 63 after the first vaccine or placebo injection. Material: peripheral blood, obtained in a trial of Ad26.COV2.S vaccine versus placebo. The receptors here all came from a person aged 18-60 years who received the Ad26.COV2.S COVID-19 vaccine or a placebo.

The chain links TRBV11-2 to TRBJ1-1; D is uncertain. V shed 0 bases and J shed 6 bases, with 11 bases lying between them. Germline CDR1 and CDR2: SGHAT and FQNNGV. The CDR3 extends over 14 amino acids. The CDR3 DNA sequence: TGTGCCAGCAGCTTAGAGTCATTCTTTGCTGAAGCTTTCTTT. This sequence encodes CASSLESFFAEAFF.

In nucleotides, the CDR3 is TGTGCCAGTAGTACCTCAGGCTCAACTAATGAAAAACTGTTTTTT. This encodes CASSTSGSTNEKLFF. The rearrangement links TRBV19 to TRBJ1-4, with D unclear. Per germline, CDR1 LNHDA and CDR2 SQIVND (reference sequence). The CDR3 covers 15 residues. Trimming took 4 bases from V and 0 from J, leaving 9 bases between them.

A note on this clone: Other DNA sequences within the sample encode an identical CDR3. This chain uses TRBV3-1 (or the pseudogene TRBV3-2) with TRBJ1-6, with 9 bases fitting TRBD1. J lost 9 bases, V lost 4 bases, and 4 bases had no gene match. Germline V gene data show CDR1 as LGHDT and CDR2 as YNNKEL (reference sequence). This CDR3 spans 14 amino acids. CDR3 protein: CASSLGQGGSPLHF. The CDR3 bases are TGTGCCAGCAGCCTGGGACAGGGCGGTTCACCCCTCCACTTT.

The chain joins TRBV30 to TRBJ2-2; D is unresolved. Germline assignment: CDR1 GTSNPN and CDR2 SVGIG (reference sequence). The CDR3 length is 14 residues. V shed 3 bases and J shed 1 base, with 9 bases lying between them. The CDR3 region has the DNA TGTGCCTGGAGCAAAGATGTGAACACCGGGGAGCTGTTTTTT. This encodes CAWSKDVNTGELFF.

The chain recombines TRBV7-2 with TRBJ1-1; D is possibly TRBD1 (5 bases). Looked up from germline, CDR1 is SGHTA and CDR2 is FQGNSA. The CDR3 spans 14 residues. The V and J ends lost 5 bases and 11 bases respectively, with 21 bases between them. The CDR3 nucleotides read TGTGCCAGCAGCGAAGTCCTACAGGTAGGGCGGGCTTTCTTT. Its translation is CASSEVLQVGRAFF.

The CDR3 loop is CASRDRGGTEAFF. The CDR3 coding sequence is TGTGCCAGTAGGGACAGGGGAGGCACTGAAGCTTTCTTT. The J gene is TRBJ1-1, the V gene TRBV19; TRBD1 matches 9 bases. The ends lost 6 bases at V and 4 bases at J; junction bases unmatched: 3. CDR1 and CDR2 (germline): LNHDA, SQIVND (reference sequence). The CDR3 is 13 residues long.

The gene calls are TRBV5-1 and TRBJ1-6; D unclear. Trimming took 2 bases from V and 7 from J, leaving 4 bases between them. The CDR3 is 12 amino acids. Germline V gene lookup returns CDR1 SGHRS and CDR2 YFSETQ. DNA for the CDR3: TGCGCCAGCAGCTTTCTGAATTCACCCCTCCACTTT. Translating it yields CASSFLNSPLHF. Looking up the rest from reference TRBV5-1 and TRBJ1-6 gives the full variable domain: KAGVTQTPRYLIKTRGQQVTLSCSPISGHRSVSWYQQTPGQGLQFLFEYFSETQRNKGNFPGRFSGRQFSNSRSEMNVSTLELGDSALYLCASSFLNSPLHFGNGTRLTVT.

V usage is TRBV7-8 and J usage is TRBJ1-3; maybe TRBD1 (5 bases). V was shortened by 1 base and J by 4 bases, with 11 bases between the two germline ends. The CDR3 has 15 amino acids. Germline V CDR1 and CDR2: SGHVS, FQNEAQ. CDR3 residues: CASSLGWGTGNTIYF. The CDR3 nucleotides are TGTGCCAGCAGCTTAGGGTGGGGGACGGGAAACACCATATATTTT.